The next 6 T cell receptor beta chains were all read from a single sample in a study of cytomegalovirus exposure and HLA in healthy donors. 13 Jbeta primers and 60 Vbeta primers were used for the PCR. The repertoire was sequenced with immunoSEQ multiplex PCR; TCRdb's copy has only in-frame clones and lacks some. The table includes 100,000 to 150,000 clones, about three quarters detected once. Sequencing was carried out using PBMCs. The receptors derive from a young woman in good health and CMV-seronegative.

The count of this clone is one. Here the CDR3 DNA reads TGTGCCAGCAGTTACTCGGGACAGGGGTTCTATGGCTACACCTTC. Its protein is CASSYSGQGFYGYTF. This chain joins TRBV6-5 and TRBJ1-2; 10 nucleotides line up with TRBD1. Trimming cost V 0 bases and J 4 bases; bases outside gene matches: 2. This CDR3 has 15 residues. Germline V lookup: CDR1 MNHEY, CDR2 SVGAGI.

The chain combines TRBV7-9 with TRBJ1-2; no firm D call. CDR3 length equals 15 residues. Germline assignment: CDR1 SEHNR and CDR2 FQNEAQ (reference sequence). Trimming took off 1 base at V and 3 bases at J, with 12 bases between the two ends. The CDR3 is CASSLGSGPHYGYTF. The CDR3 DNA sequence: TGTGCCAGCAGCTTAGGGAGCGGGCCCCACTATGGCTACACCTTC.

V usage is TRBV4-1 and J usage is TRBJ2-5; unclear D gene. Trimming left V 5 bases short and J 5 bases short, with 12 bases between. The CDR3 totals 13 residues. The germline V gene has CDR1 MGHRA and CDR2 YSYEKL. In nucleotides, the CDR3 is TGCGCCAGCAGCTCACTACTCCCGGAGACCCAGTACTTC. Its protein product is CASSSLLPETQYF.

The chain has TRBV11-2 and TRBJ2-3; D is undetermined. Trimming cost V 7 bases and J 6 bases, with 17 bases left between them. In germline, CDR1 is SGHAT, CDR2 FQNNGV. This CDR3 has 14 residues. As DNA, the CDR3 is TGTGCCAGCACCTCCCGGGTAGTCGGGGATACGCAGTATTTT. Translating it yields CASTSRVVGDTQYF.

The V gene is TRBV10-3, the J gene TRBJ2-3, with D possibly being TRBD2 (6 bases). There are 15 residues in the CDR3. Trimming took off 1 base at V and 4 bases at J, with 12 bases between the two ends. Per the germline V gene, CDR1 is ENHRY and CDR2 is SYGVKD. For the CDR3, the DNA is TGTGCCATCAGTGAGTGGAGGGGTGAGGCAGATACGCAGTATTTT. It translates to CAISEWRGEADTQYF.

The rearrangement joins TRBV7-2 to TRBJ2-7, with TRBD2 identical over 15 bases. V gave up 3 bases and J gave up 2 bases; unmatched junction bases: 5. CDR1 and CDR2 from the germline V gene are SGHTA and FQGNSA. The CDR3 spans 17 residues. In nucleotides, the CDR3 is TGTGCCAGCAGCTTTTCAGGACTAGCGGGAGGGGCCTACGAGCAGTACTTC. Its protein is CASSFSGLAGGAYEQYF.